The clone carrying this T cell receptor beta chain appeared a single time. TCRdb keeps only in-frame clones here, not all; method: immunoSEQ multiplex PCR. The sample lists more than 250,000 clones; more than 80% were seen once. This specimen comes from a study of cytomegalovirus exposure and HLA in healthy donors. The CDR3 length is 15 residues. Trimming took 0 bases from V and 4 from J; bases not matched to a gene: 4. Germline CDR1 SGHAT, CDR2 FQNNGV. The receptor's source is a woman aged 18-29 years in good health and CMV-seronegative. The J gene is TRBJ2-3, the V gene TRBV11-2; 7 bases match TRBD2. The specimen sequenced was PBMCs. The CDR3 region has the DNA TGTGCCAGCAGCTTAGACGCGGGAGAGGCAGATACGCAGTATTTT. Translating it yields CASSLDAGEADTQYF.